This TCR beta chain was retrieved from a study of long-term antiretroviral therapy in people with HIV. Survey-level immunoSEQ v3.0 assays were run. Clones were read by immunoSEQ multiplex PCR, and TCRdb kept only the in-frame ones, dropping some. Altogether about 22,000 clones are present, just over 85% being singletons, with the ten largest covering roughly 7%. Germline assignment: CDR1 MGHRA and CDR2 YSYEKL. Germline trimming cut 0 bases from V and 0 bases from J; bases unmatched to any gene: 6. The CDR3 sequence is 18 residues long. This receptor was obtained from a woman under 40 with HIV. The sequencing used unsorted PBMCs, collected 1.8 years before starting antiretroviral therapy. The rearrangement joins TRBV4-1 to TRBJ1-5; 9 positions agree with TRBD1. The CDR3 nucleotides read TGCGCCAGCAGCCAAGAGGGACAGGGACGGGGTAGCAATCAGCCCCAGCATTTT. This encodes CASSQEGQGRGSNQPQHF.